Following are 21 T cell receptor beta chains from one sample sequenced in a study of CD8 T cells in Susac syndrome. cDNA came from approximately 0.5 to 1 ug RNA primed by random hexamers. MiXCR, applied by TCRdb to the immunoSEQ multiplex PCR reads, yields one record per CDR3 protein. The data hold some 57,000 distinct CDR3 sequences, with more than 90% observed a single time. The specimen sequenced was CD8+ T cells from PBMCs. These receptor sequences come from a human donor in good health.

This chain joins TRBV18 and TRBJ2-7; D ambiguous. The ends were cut back, 0 bases at V and 2 bases at J, with 11 bases in the middle. The CDR3 consists of 15 residues. The germline gives CDR1 KGHSH, CDR2 LQKENI. The CDR3 DNA reads as TGTGCCAGCTCACCACCCAGTACTGCACCCTACGAGCAGTACTTC. Its protein is CASSPPSTAPYEQYF.

The V gene is TRBV6-2 or TRBV6-3, the J gene TRBJ2-7, with 7 positions matching TRBD1. Germline assignment: CDR1 MNHEY and CDR2 SVGEGT. The junction had 13 bases not matched to a gene; V was cut back by 8 bases and J by 3 bases. This CDR3 comprises 15 residues. CDR3 nucleotides: TGTGCCAGCGAATCCTACCGGGACAGTGACTACGAGCAGTACTTC. This codes for CASESYRDSDYEQYF.

This clonotype was seen a handful of times. The genes are TRBV4-3 and TRBJ2-7; D gene uncertain. The CDR3 runs 13 residues. Trimming took 0 bases from V and 5 from J, leaving 8 bases between them. Per the germline V gene, CDR1 is LGHNA and CDR2 is YSLEER. The CDR3 region has the DNA TGCGCCAGCAGCCAAGATAGGGCAGACGAGCAGTACTTC. Translated, it gives CASSQDRADEQYF.

The CDR3, as DNA: TGCAGCGTGGTAGCCGGGACAAGGTTCGGCTCGGGCTATGGCTACACCTTC. Its protein product is CSVVAGTRFGSGYGYTF. This chain links TRBV29-1 with TRBJ1-2, with D perhaps TRBD1 (6 bases). The germline V gene has CDR1 SQVTM and CDR2 ANQGSEA. The CDR3 runs to 17 residues. The V and J ends lost 6 bases and 4 bases respectively, with 27 bases between them. The full variable domain, rest sourced from reference TRBV29-1 and TRBJ1-2, is SAVISQKPSRDICQRGTSLTIQCQVDSQVTMMFWYRQQPGQSLTLIATANQGSEATYESGFVIDKFPISRPNLTFSTLTVSNMSPEDSSIYLCSVVAGTRFGSGYGYTFGSGTRLTVV.

The genes are TRBV7-9 and TRBJ2-2; possibly TRBD2 for D (7 bases). Germline assignment: CDR1 SEHNR and CDR2 FQNEAQ (reference sequence). CDR3 length equals 15 residues. V was clipped by 5 bases and J by 1 base, with 11 bases between them. The CDR3 loop reads CASSGGGQNTGELFF. In DNA, the CDR3 is TGTGCCAGCAGCGGGGGGGGACAGAACACCGGGGAGCTGTTTTTT.

The chain links TRBV18 to TRBJ2-7; TRBD2 agrees at 14 bases. Germline V gene data show CDR1 as KGHSH and CDR2 as LQKENI. This CDR3 has 19 amino acids. V trimming: 3 bases; J trimming: 3 bases; junction bases outside the gene matches: 13. The CDR3 is CASSPPFAGLAGGHYEQYF. In DNA form, the CDR3 reads TGTGCCAGCTCACCGCCATTCGCCGGACTAGCGGGGGGACACTACGAGCAGTACTTC. The whole variable domain, filled in from reference TRBV18 and TRBJ2-7, reads NAGVMQNPRHLVRRRGQEARLRCSPMKGHSHVYWYRQLPEEGLKFMVYLQKENIIDESGMPKERFSAEFPKEGPSILRIQQVVRGDSAAYFCASSPPFAGLAGGHYEQYFGPGTRLTVT.

The rearrangement joins TRBV5-1 to TRBJ1-1; D is possibly TRBD1 (5 bases). Trimming took 0 bases from V and 4 from J, leaving 10 bases between them. Germline V lookup: CDR1 SGHRS, CDR2 YFSETQ. CDR3 length: 14 residues. The CDR3 DNA reads as TGCGCCAGCAGCTTGGGGGGGGGTGGCACTGAAGCTTTCTTT. Its protein product is CASSLGGGGTEAFF.

This clonotype was picked up one time. This chain uses TRBV4-1 with TRBJ2-1, with 12 bases fitting TRBD1. This CDR3 region has 16 residues. Germline trimming cut 4 bases from V and 5 bases from J; bases unmatched to any gene: 6. From germline, CDR1 is MGHRA and CDR2 YSYEKL. The CDR3 region has the DNA TGCGCCAGCAGCCTGAGGGGACAGGGGGCCCACAATGAGCAGTTCTTC. Protein product: CASSLRGQGAHNEQFF.

The gene calls are TRBV6-2 or TRBV6-3 and TRBJ1-2; tentatively, D is TRBD1 (6 bases). CDR1 and CDR2 from the germline V gene are MNHEY and SVGEGT. CDR3 size: 13 residues. Trimming shortened V by 6 bases and J by 4 bases, and 12 bases separated the two germline ends. The CDR3 is CASSQQGSYGYTF. CDR3 DNA: TGTGCCAGCAGCCAACAGGGAAGCTATGGCTACACCTTC.

The V call is TRBV2, the J call TRBJ2-2; TRBD1 matches at 8 bases. The germline V gene has CDR1 SNHLY and CDR2 FYNNEI. This CDR3 is 17 amino acids long. With 11 bases clipped from V and 0 bases from J, the junction kept 14 bases outside the gene matches. The CDR3 DNA follows: TGTGCCTCCAGTGAAGCACAGGGGGTCCCGAACACCGGGGAGCTGTTTTTT. This gives the protein CASSEAQGVPNTGELFF.

The gene calls are TRBV4-3 and TRBJ2-3; unclear D gene. V lost 0 bases and J lost 5, with 9 bases in between. CDR1 is LGHNA, CDR2 YSLEER, per germline. This CDR3 is built from 14 residues. The CDR3 DNA sequence: TGCGCCAGCAGCCAAGACCACTCGGGAGATACGCAGTATTTT. It encodes CASSQDHSGDTQYF.

This chain joins TRBV29-1 and TRBJ2-2; D is possibly TRBD1 (6 bases). V was cut by 2 bases and J by 3 bases, with 16 bases left in between. The CDR3 spans 16 residues. CDR1 and CDR2 from the germline V gene are SQVTM and ANQGSEA. The CDR3 region is CSVEFLGTPHTGELFF. The CDR3 DNA sequence: TGCAGCGTTGAATTTTTAGGGACACCTCACACCGGGGAGCTGTTTTTT.

J is TRBJ2-1 and V is TRBV28; unclear D gene. The CDR3 length is 17 residues. Trimming took off 3 bases at V and 0 bases at J, with 15 bases between the two ends. Germline values: CDR1 MDHEN, CDR2 SYDVKM. CDR3 sequence reads: CASSFPVIMSSYNEQFF. CDR3 in DNA: TGTGCCAGCAGTTTCCCGGTAATCATGAGCTCCTACAATGAGCAGTTCTTC. The entire variable domain, with the rest obtained from reference TRBV28 and TRBJ2-1, is as follows: DVKVTQSSRYLVKRTGEKVFLECVQDMDHENMFWYRQDPGLGLRLIYFSYDVKMKEKGDIPEGYSVSREKKERFSLILESASTNQTSMYLCASSFPVIMSSYNEQFFGPGTRLTVL.

The chain combines TRBV6-5 with TRBJ2-5; D is ambiguous. The germline V gene encodes CDR1 MNHEY and CDR2 SVGAGI. The CDR3 spans 14 residues. V lost 5 bases and J 5 bases, leaving 15 bases between the germline ends. DNA of the CDR3: TGTGCCAGCAGTCCCCACAGCAGTTCGGAGACCCAGTACTTC. Protein sequence: CASSPHSSSETQYF.

CDR3 residues: CSARDSGGGYSSYNEQFF. The CDR3 coding sequence is TGCAGTGCTAGGGATAGCGGGGGGGGCTATAGCTCCTACAATGAGCAGTTCTTC. The rearrangement joins TRBV20-1 to TRBJ2-1; the match to TRBD2 covers 11 bases. This CDR3 is built from 18 residues. Per germline, CDR1 DFQATT and CDR2 SNEGSKA (reference sequence). V was pared by 3 bases and J by 0 bases, with 10 bases of the junction left unmatched.

This chain uses TRBV10-3 with TRBJ2-2; TRBD1 is a possible D gene (6 bases). Germline values: CDR1 ENHRY, CDR2 SYGVKD. The CDR3 length is 15 residues. Trimming removed 2 bases at V and 2 bases at J, with 9 bases between. The CDR3 sequence is CAISEPDSNTGELFF. The CDR3 bases are TGTGCCATCAGTGAGCCGGACAGCAACACCGGGGAGCTGTTTTTT.

The V gene is TRBV24-1, the J gene TRBJ2-3, with TRBD1 identical over 7 bases. The CDR3 covers 15 residues. CDR1 and CDR2 from the germline V gene are KGHDR and SFDVKD. Trimming cost V 6 bases and J 2 bases; bases outside gene matches: 7. The CDR3 sequence: CATSRGGADTDTQYF. DNA for the CDR3: TGTGCCACCAGTCGAGGGGGCGCCGACACAGATACGCAGTATTTT.

This chain connects TRBV12-3 or TRBV12-4 to TRBJ1-5; D is unclear. The germline V and J ends were trimmed by 6 bases and 1 base, with 10 bases remaining between them. This CDR3 is built from 14 residues. CDR3 protein: CASSPDGSNQPQHF. The CDR3 bases are TGTGCCAGCAGCCCGGACGGGAGCAATCAGCCCCAGCATTTT.

The chain links TRBV19 to TRBJ2-1; TRBD1 aligns across 9 bases. Unmatched junction bases numbered 7, after V lost 7 bases and J lost 0 bases. In germline, CDR1 is LNHDA, CDR2 SQIVND (reference sequence). The CDR3 extends over 16 amino acids. CDR3 residues: CASKDRGTASYNEQFF. CDR3 sequence (DNA): TGTGCCAGTAAGGACAGGGGAACCGCCTCCTACAATGAGCAGTTCTTC.

The chain uses TRBV14 and TRBJ2-7; TRBD1 matches 10 bases. Germline V CDR1 and CDR2: SGHDN, FVKESK. With V trimmed by 5 bases and J by 2 bases, 9 bases remained unmatched. The CDR3 runs to 16 residues. In nucleotides, the CDR3 is TGTGCCAGCAGCTTCTGGACAGGGGGTATCCCCTACGAGCAGTACTTC. It translates to CASSFWTGGIPYEQYF.

The V call is TRBV27, the J call TRBJ1-1, with D unresolved. In germline, CDR1 is MNHEY, CDR2 SMNVEV (reference sequence). Trimming removed 4 bases from V and 10 bases from J, with 19 bases in between. CDR3 length: 14 amino acids. CDR3 amino acids: CASSSEPDRPGAFF. CDR3 in DNA: TGTGCCAGCAGTTCGGAACCCGACCGTCCGGGAGCTTTCTTT.